The 3 T cell receptor beta chains below were found in one sample sequenced in a study of lymphopenia after photon versus proton radiotherapy. Data came from immunoSEQ multiplex PCR; TCRdb stores just in-frame clones and leaves some out. Of some 40,000 clones listed, 86% were seen once; the top ten hold about 9.4%. The source material was peripheral blood, sampled from a patient treated with proton-based radiotherapy. The receptors derive from an older woman with pancreatic cancer. Some clones in this sample may be carry-over from other donors' samples.

V usage is TRBV2 and J usage is TRBJ2-1; D may correspond to TRBD1 or TRBD2 (5 bases each). In germline, CDR1 is SNHLY, CDR2 FYNNEI. The V end lost 4 bases, the J end lost 8 bases, and 15 bases lay between the germline ends. The CDR3 is 14 amino acids. The CDR3 coding sequence is TGTGCCAGCAGTGTTTTTGGGGGTTCCGATGAGCAGTTCTTC. Translated, it gives CASSVFGGSDEQFF.

The chain recombines TRBV30 with TRBJ2-7; TRBD1 agrees at 8 bases. The ends lost 2 bases at V and 0 bases at J; junction bases unmatched: 6. Germline V gene data show CDR1 as GTSNPN and CDR2 as SVGIG (reference sequence). The CDR3 covers 15 residues. CDR3 coding DNA: TGTGCCTGGAGTCCCGGACAGGGCGACTCCTACGAGCAGTACTTC. Residues: CAWSPGQGDSYEQYF.

This clone appeared a few times. The V gene is TRBV11-2, the J gene TRBJ2-7; D unresolved. Per germline, CDR1 SGHAT and CDR2 FQNNGV. The CDR3 is 14 residues long. The V end lost 6 bases, the J end lost 0 bases, and 12 bases lay between the germline ends. The CDR3 loop reads CASSSNWGSYEQYF. The DNA for the CDR3 is TGTGCCAGCAGTTCCAATTGGGGCTCCTACGAGCAGTACTTC.